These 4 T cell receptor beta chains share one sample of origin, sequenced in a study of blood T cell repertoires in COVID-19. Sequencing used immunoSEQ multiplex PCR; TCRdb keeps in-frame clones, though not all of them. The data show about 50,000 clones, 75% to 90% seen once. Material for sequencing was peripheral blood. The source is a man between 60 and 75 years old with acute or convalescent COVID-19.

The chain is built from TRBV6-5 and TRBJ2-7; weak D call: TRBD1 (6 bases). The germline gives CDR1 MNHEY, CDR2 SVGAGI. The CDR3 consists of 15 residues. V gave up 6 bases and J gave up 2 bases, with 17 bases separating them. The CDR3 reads CASRLTGPLPYEQYF. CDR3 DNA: TGTGCCAGCAGGCTAACAGGGCCCTTGCCCTACGAGCAGTACTTC.

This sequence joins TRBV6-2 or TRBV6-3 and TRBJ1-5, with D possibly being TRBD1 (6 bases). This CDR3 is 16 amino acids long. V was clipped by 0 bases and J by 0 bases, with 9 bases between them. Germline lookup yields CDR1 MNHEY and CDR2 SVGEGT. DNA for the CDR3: TGTGCCAGCAGTTACTCGGGGGCCCTTAGCAATCAGCCCCAGCATTTT. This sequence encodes CASSYSGALSNQPQHF.

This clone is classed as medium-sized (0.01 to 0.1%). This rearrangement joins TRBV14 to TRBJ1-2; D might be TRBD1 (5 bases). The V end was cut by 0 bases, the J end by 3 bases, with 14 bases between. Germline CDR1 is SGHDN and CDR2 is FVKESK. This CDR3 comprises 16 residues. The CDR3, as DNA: TGTGCCAGCAGCCAAGAAGATAGGGGATTTCACTATGGCTACACCTTC. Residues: CASSQEDRGFHYGYTF.

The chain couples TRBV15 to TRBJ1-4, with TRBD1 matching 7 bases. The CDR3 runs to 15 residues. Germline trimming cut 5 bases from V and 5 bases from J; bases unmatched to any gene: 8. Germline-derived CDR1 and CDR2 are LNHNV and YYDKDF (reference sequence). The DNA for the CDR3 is TGTGCCACCAGCGCCCCCGGGACAGTCAATGAAAAACTGTTTTTT. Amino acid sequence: CATSAPGTVNEKLFF.